Listed here are 9 T cell receptor beta chains from one sample, sequenced in a study of T cell responses to AZD1222 COVID-19 vaccine. The protocol was immunoSEQ multiplex PCR, while the TCRdb copy is restricted to in-frame clones and leaves out a portion. Here the sample spans more than 100,000 clones, 87% being singletons. The sequenced sample was peripheral blood, obtained 28 days after the second AZD1222 dose. All receptors come from an adult who received the AZD1222 COVID-19 vaccine.

The rearrangement links TRBV7-2 to TRBJ1-2, with 8 bases identical to TRBD1. J was trimmed by 3 bases and V by 2 bases; bases with no gene match: 2. The CDR3 runs 14 residues. The germline CDR1 and CDR2 sequences are SGHTA and FQGNSA. DNA of the CDR3: TGTGCCAGCAGCTTATTGACAGGGGACTATGGCTACACCTTC. Its translation is CASSLLTGDYGYTF. The complete variable domain, with remaining parts taken from reference TRBV7-2 and TRBJ1-2, reads GAGVSQSPSNKVTEKGKDVELRCDPISGHTALYWYRQSLGQGLEFLIYFQGNSAPDKSGLPSDRFSAERTGGSVSTLTIQRTQQEDSAVYLCASSLLTGDYGYTFGSGTRLTVV.

The CDR3 spells CASSKRGGQGEQFF. The CDR3 region has the DNA TGTGCCAGCAGCAAGCGGGGGGGCCAGGGTGAGCAGTTCTTC. This rearrangement joins TRBV21-1 to TRBJ2-1; TRBD2 reflects the table's D call only, with no check against the DNA. TRBV21-1 is recorded as a pseudogene. There are 14 residues in the CDR3.

The genes are TRBV12-3 or TRBV12-4 and TRBJ1-1, with D unclear. CDR3 length equals 13 residues. Trimming left V 5 bases short and J 2 bases short, with 9 bases between. Here the CDR3 reads CASSHRPNTEAFF. The CDR3 bases are TGTGCCAGCAGTCACCGTCCAAACACTGAAGCTTTCTTT.

This clone appeared once. The chain links TRBV18 to TRBJ1-1, with D possibly matching TRBD1 (5 bases). V was clipped by 3 bases and J by 4 bases, with 15 bases between them. The CDR3 extends over 15 amino acids. Germline CDR1 and CDR2: KGHSH and LQKENI. The CDR3 here is CASSPGGTGLTEAFF. Here the CDR3 DNA reads TGTGCCAGCTCACCCGGCGGCACAGGCCTCACTGAAGCTTTCTTT. The full variable domain, its missing parts supplied by reference TRBV18 and TRBJ1-1, is NAGVMQNPRHLVRRRGQEARLRCSPMKGHSHVYWYRQLPEEGLKFMVYLQKENIIDESGMPKERFSAEFPKEGPSILRIQQVVRGDSAAYFCASSPGGTGLTEAFFGQGTRLTVV.

This clone was seen a handful of times. The chain links TRBV4-2 to TRBJ1-2, with D unresolved. This CDR3 region has 14 residues. V was trimmed by 1 base and J by 8 bases, leaving 14 bases between them. The germline CDR1 and CDR2 sequences are LGHNA and YNFKEQ. In nucleotides, the CDR3 is TGTGCCAGCAGCCAAGGTCTGGACCAAGGGGGCTACACCTTC. Its translation: CASSQGLDQGGYTF.

The chain has TRBV19 and TRBJ2-7, with D uncertain. Germline lookup yields CDR1 LNHDA and CDR2 SQIVND (reference sequence). CDR3 size: 14 residues. The germline V and J ends were trimmed by 4 bases and 0 bases, with 10 bases remaining between them. DNA for the CDR3: TGTGCCAGTAGTACCCGATTAGACTCCTACGAGCAGTACTTC. Its protein is CASSTRLDSYEQYF.

The J gene is TRBJ2-1, the V gene TRBV7-2, with 10 bases lining up with TRBD2. Germline CDR1 SGHTA, CDR2 FQGNSA. The CDR3 consists of 18 residues. Trimming at V came to 1 base and at J to 0 bases, leaving 6 bases not matched to a gene. CDR3 DNA sequence: TGTGCCAGCAGCTTAGTAGCTAGCGGGGGTTACTCCTACAATGAGCAGTTCTTC. Translated: CASSLVASGGYSYNEQFF.

The rearrangement links TRBV5-6 to TRBJ1-1; possible D gene TRBD1, 5 bases. This CDR3 contains 16 residues. Trimming took off 2 bases at V and 0 bases at J, with 14 bases between the two ends. The germline V gene has CDR1 SGHDT and CDR2 YYEEEE. As DNA, the CDR3 is TGTGCCAGCAGCTTCGGTCAGGGAGGAGTGAACACTGAAGCTTTCTTT. Translation: CASSFGQGGVNTEAFF.

V and J are TRBV7-9 and TRBJ1-2; D uncertain. This CDR3 comprises 16 residues. CDR1 and CDR2 from the germline V gene are SEHNR and FQNEAQ (reference sequence). V was trimmed by 0 bases and J by 8 bases, leaving 19 bases between them. CDR3 sequence reads: CASSLAQRIPAGGYTF. CDR3 nucleotides: TGTGCCAGCAGCTTAGCCCAGCGGATACCGGCGGGGGGCTACACCTTC. The full variable domain, rest sourced from reference TRBV7-9 and TRBJ1-2, is DTGVSQNPRHKITKRGQNVTFRCDPISEHNRLYWYRQTLGQGPEFLTYFQNEAQLEKSRLLSDRFSAERPKGSFSTLEIQRTEQGDSAMYLCASSLAQRIPAGGYTFGSGTRLTVV.